The 4 T cell receptor beta chains given below trace back to one sample, sequenced in a study of response to subunit inactivated influenza vaccine listed by TCRdb under 2018. The library was generated by RT-PCR. The listed sequencing device is Illumina HiSeq 2500. The raw public reads went through TCRdb reprocessing: fastp at Q25, MiXCR clone calling, in-frame beta chains kept. Rows with a matching CDR3 protein are joined into one entry that keeps the most common DNA and genes. In all, the sample holds 300,000 to 350,000 distinct CDR3 sequences, and around 22% of those were seen once. 10% of the sample goes to the ten largest clones. The material was PBMCs from blood, obtained about 20 months after vaccination. The receptors were gathered from a man aged 50-75 years who received an inactivated influenza vaccine. Donor details come from another sample of the same person, matched by shared clones.

The CDR3 DNA follows: TGTGCCAGCTCACCCGGCTCAGGCTACGAGCAGTACTTC. Its translation: CASSPGSGYEQYF. This sequence joins TRBV18 and TRBJ2-7, with no clear D. This CDR3 contains 13 residues. Trimming pared 3 bases from V and 3 bases from J, leaving 9 bases between. In germline, CDR1 is KGHSH, CDR2 LQKENI. Full variable domain (missing parts from reference TRBV18 and TRBJ2-7): NAGVMQNPRHLVRRRGQEARLRCSPMKGHSHVYWYRQLPEEGLKFMVYLQKENIIDESGMPKERFSAEFPKEGPSILRIQQVVRGDSAAYFCASSPGSGYEQYFGPGTRLTVT.

The chain combines TRBV28 with TRBJ2-7; TRBD2 aligns across 14 bases. Germline V gene lookup returns CDR1 MDHEN and CDR2 SYDVKM. The CDR3 length is 16 residues. V was clipped by 6 bases and J by 2 bases; unmatched bases: 6. The CDR3 loop reads CASSWTSGRLTYEQYF. In nucleotides, the CDR3 is TGTGCCAGCAGCTGGACTAGCGGGAGGTTGACCTACGAGCAGTACTTC.

The CDR3: CASSSRGAQETQYF. The CDR3 DNA reads as TGCGCCAGCAGCTCCCGGGGGGCTCAAGAGACCCAGTACTTC. V and J are TRBV5-1 and TRBJ2-5; tentative D call: TRBD2 (7 bases). The V end lost 3 bases, the J end lost 2 bases, and 11 bases lay between the germline ends. Germline V gene sequence: CDR1 SGHRS, CDR2 YFSETQ. This CDR3 has 14 residues.

To note about this clonotype: A much larger clone sits a single nucleotide away, making a read error possible. The chain carries TRBV2 and TRBJ1-4; D gene uncertain. Trimming took 1 base from V and 7 from J, leaving 22 bases between them. Germline CDR1 reads SNHLY; CDR2 reads FYNNEI. The CDR3 runs 18 residues. The CDR3 DNA is TGTGCCAGCAGTGAAGGGTCCGCTACGACATGGATGAGTGAAAAACTGTTTTTT. It translates to CASSEGSATTWMSEKLFF.